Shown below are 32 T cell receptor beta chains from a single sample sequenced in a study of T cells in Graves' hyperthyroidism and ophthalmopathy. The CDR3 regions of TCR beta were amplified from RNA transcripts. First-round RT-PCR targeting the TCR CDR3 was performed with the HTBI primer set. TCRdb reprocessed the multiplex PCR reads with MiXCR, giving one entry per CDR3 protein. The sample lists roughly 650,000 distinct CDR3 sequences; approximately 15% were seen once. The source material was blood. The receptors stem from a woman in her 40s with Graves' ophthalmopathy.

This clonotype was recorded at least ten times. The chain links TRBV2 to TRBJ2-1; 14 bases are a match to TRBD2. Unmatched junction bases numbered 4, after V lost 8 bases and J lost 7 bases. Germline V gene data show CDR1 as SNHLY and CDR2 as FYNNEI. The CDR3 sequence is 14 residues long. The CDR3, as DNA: TGTGCCAGCGGGACTAGCGGGAGAAGGAATGAGCAGTTCTTC. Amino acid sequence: CASGTSGRRNEQFF.

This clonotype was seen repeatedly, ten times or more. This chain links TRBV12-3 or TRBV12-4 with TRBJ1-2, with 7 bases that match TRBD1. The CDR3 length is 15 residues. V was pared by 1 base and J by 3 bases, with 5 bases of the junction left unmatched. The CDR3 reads CASSLGGGAYYGYTF. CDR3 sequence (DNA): TGTGCCAGCAGTTTAGGAGGGGGCGCTTACTATGGCTACACCTTC.

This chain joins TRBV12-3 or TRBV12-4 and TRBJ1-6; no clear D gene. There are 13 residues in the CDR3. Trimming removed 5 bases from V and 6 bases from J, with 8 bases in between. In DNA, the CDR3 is TGTGCCAGCAGTCGGGATGGTAATTCACCCCTCCACTTT. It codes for CASSRDGNSPLHF.

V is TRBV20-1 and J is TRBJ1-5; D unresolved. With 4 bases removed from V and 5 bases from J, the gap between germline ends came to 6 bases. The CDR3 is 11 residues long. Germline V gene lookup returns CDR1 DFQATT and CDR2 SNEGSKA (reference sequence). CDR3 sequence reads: CSAMADQPQHF. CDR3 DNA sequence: TGCAGTGCTATGGCGGATCAGCCCCAGCATTTT.

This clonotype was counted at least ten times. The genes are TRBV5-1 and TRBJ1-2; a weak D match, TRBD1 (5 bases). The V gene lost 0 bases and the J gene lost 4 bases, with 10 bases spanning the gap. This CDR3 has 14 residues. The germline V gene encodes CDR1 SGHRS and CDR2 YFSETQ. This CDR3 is CASSLVGDSYGYTF. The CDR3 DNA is TGCGCCAGCAGCTTGGTTGGGGACTCCTATGGCTACACCTTC.

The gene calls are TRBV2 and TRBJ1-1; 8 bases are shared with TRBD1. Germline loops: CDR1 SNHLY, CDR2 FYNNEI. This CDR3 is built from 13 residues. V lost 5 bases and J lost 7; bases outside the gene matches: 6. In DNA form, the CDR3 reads TGTGCCAGCAGTTGGGCAGGGGGCAATGAAGCTTTCTTT. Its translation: CASSWAGGNEAFF.

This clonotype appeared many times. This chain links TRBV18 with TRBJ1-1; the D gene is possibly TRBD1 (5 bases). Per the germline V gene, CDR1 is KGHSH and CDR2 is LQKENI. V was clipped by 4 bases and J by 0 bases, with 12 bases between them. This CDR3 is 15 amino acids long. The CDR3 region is CASSLGVGMNTEAFF. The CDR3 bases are TGTGCCAGCTCACTAGGGGTAGGAATGAACACTGAAGCTTTCTTT.

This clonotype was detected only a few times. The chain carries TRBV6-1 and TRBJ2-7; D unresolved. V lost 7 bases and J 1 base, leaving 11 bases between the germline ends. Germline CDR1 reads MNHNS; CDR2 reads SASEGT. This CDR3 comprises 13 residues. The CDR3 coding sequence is TGTGCCAGCATAAAGGCACCTTCCTACGAGCAGTACTTC. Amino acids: CASIKAPSYEQYF.

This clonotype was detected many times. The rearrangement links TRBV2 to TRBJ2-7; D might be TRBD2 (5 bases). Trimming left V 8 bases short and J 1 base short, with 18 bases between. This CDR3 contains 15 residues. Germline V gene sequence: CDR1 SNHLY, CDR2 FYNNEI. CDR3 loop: CASRLAGPGSYEQYF. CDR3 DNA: TGTGCCAGCCGTCTAGCAGGACCCGGGTCCTACGAGCAGTACTTC.

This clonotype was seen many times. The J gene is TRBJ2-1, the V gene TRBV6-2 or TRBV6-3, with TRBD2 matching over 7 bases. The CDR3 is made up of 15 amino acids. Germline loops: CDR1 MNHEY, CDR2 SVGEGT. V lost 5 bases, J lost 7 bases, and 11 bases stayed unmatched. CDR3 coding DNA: TGTGCCAGCAGTGCCTCTACTAGCGCGGGAAATGAGCAGTTCTTC. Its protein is CASSASTSAGNEQFF.

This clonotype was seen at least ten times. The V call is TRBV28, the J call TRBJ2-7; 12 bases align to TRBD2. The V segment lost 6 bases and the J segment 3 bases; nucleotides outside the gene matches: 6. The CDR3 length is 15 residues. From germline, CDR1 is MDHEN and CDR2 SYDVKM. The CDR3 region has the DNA TGTGCCAGCAGCGTGATGACTAGCGGGAGCTACGAGCAGTACTTC. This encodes CASSVMTSGSYEQYF.

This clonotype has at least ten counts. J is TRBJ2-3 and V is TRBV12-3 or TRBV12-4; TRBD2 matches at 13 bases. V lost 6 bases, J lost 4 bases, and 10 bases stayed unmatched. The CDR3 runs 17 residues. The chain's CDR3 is CASSYLGLAGVADTQYF. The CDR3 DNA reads TGTGCCAGCAGCTACCTCGGACTAGCGGGAGTCGCAGATACGCAGTATTTT.

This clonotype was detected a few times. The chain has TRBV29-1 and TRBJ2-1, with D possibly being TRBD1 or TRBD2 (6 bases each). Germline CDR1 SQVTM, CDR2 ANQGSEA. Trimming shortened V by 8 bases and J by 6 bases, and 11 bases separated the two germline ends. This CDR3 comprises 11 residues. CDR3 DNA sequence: TGCAGCTCGGGGGCCCGCAATGAGCAGTTCTTC. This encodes CSSGARNEQFF.

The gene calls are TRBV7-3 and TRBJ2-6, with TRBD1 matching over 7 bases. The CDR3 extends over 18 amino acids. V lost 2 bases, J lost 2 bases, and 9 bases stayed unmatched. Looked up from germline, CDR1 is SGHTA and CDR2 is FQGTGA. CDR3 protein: CASSLSGSQGAGANVLTF. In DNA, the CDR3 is TGTGCCAGCAGCTTATCTGGTAGCCAGGGGGCTGGGGCCAACGTCCTGACTTTC.

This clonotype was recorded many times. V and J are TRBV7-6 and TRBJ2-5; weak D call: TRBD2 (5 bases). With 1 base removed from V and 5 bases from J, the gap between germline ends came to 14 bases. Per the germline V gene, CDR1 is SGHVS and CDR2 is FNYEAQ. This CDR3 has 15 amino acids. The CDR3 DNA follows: TGTGCCAGCAGCTTAGGACTCGCGGGTTCCGAGACCCAGTACTTC. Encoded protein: CASSLGLAGSETQYF.

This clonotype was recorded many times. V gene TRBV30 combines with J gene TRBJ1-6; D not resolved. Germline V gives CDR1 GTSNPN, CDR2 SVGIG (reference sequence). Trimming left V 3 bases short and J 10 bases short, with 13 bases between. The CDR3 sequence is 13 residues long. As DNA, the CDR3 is TGTGCCTGGAGATCGCAGGCAGAGTCACCCCTCCACTTT. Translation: CAWRSQAESPLHF.

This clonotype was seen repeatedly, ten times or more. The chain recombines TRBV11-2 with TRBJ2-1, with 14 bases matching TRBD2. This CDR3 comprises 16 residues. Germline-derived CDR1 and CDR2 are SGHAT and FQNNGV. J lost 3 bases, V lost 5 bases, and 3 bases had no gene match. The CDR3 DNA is TGTGCCAGCAGCCGGACTAGCGGGGGGCTCTACAATGAGCAGTTCTTC. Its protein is CASSRTSGGLYNEQFF.

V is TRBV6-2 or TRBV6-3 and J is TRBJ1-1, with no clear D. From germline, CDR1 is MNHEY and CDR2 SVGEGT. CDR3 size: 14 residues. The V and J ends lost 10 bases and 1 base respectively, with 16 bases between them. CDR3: CAISPRAGNTEAFF. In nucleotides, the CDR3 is TGTGCCATCTCTCCTCGGGCAGGGAACACTGAAGCTTTCTTT.

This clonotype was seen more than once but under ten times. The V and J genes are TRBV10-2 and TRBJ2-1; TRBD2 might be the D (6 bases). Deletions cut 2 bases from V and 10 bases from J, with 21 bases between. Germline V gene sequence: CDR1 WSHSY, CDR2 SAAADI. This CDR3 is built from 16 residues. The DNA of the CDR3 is TGCGCCAGCAGTGAGGGGGCTAGCTGGGGGACTTTCGAGCAGTTCTTC. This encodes CASSEGASWGTFEQFF.

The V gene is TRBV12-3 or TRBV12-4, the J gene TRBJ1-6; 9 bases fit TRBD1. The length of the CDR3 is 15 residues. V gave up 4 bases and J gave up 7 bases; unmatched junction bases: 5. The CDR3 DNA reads TGTGCCAGCAGTTCGGGCGGGACAGGGAATTCACCCCTCCACTTT. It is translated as CASSSGGTGNSPLHF.

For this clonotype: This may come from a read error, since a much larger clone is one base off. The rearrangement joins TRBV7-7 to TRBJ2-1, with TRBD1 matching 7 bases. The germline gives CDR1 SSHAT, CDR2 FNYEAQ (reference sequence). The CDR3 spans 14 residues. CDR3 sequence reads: CASSPQGVGNEQFF. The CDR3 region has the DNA TGTGCTAGCAGCCCCCAGGGGGTTGGCAATGAGCAGTTCTTC.

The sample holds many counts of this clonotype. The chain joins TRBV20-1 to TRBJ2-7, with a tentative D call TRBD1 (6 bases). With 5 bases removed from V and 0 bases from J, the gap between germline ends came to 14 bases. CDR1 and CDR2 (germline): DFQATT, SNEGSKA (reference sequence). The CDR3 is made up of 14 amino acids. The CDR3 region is CSAPSPTGSYEQYF. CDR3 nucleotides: TGCAGTGCTCCCTCCCCGACAGGCTCCTACGAGCAGTACTTC.

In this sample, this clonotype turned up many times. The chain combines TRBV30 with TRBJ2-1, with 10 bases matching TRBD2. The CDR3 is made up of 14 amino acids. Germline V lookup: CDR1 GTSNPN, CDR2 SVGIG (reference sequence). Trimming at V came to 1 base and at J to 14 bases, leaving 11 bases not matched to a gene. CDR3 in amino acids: CAWSGLAGVGVEFF. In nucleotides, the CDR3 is TGTGCCTGGAGTGGTCTAGCGGGAGTGGGGGTGGAGTTCTTC.

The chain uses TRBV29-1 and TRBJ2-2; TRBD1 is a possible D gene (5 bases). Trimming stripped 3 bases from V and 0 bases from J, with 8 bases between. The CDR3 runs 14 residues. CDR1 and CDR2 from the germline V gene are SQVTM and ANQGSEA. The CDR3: CSVEGQANTGELFF. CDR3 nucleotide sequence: TGCAGCGTTGAGGGGCAGGCGAACACCGGGGAGCTGTTTTTT.

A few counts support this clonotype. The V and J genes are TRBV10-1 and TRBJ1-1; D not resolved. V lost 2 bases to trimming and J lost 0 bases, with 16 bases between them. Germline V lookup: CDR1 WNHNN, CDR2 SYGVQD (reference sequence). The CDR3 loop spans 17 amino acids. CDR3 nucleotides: TGCGCCAGCAGTGAGGGCACCGGAGTTAGAATGAACACTGAAGCTTTCTTT. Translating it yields CASSEGTGVRMNTEAFF.

CDR3 nucleotides: TGTGCCAGTTTCGTCCCTAACTATGGCTACACCTTC. As protein: CASFVPNYGYTF. This chain links TRBV28 with TRBJ1-2; D uncertain. This CDR3 region has 12 residues. Trimming removed 9 bases from V and 0 bases from J, with 8 bases in between. Germline loops: CDR1 MDHEN, CDR2 SYDVKM.

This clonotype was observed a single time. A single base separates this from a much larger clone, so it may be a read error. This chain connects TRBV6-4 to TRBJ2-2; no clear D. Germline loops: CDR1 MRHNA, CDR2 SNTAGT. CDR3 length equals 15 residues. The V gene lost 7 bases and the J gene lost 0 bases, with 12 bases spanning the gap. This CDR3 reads CASNRPPSNTGELFF. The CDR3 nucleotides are TGTGCCAGCAACCGACCCCCCTCGAACACCGGGGAGCTGTTTTTT.

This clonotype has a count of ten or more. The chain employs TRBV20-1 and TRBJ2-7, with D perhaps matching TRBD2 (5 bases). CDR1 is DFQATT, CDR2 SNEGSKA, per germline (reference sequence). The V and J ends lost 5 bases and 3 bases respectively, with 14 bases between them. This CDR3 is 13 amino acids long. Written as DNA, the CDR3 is TGCAGTGCTCCAGGACTGGATGGCTACGAGCAGTACTTC. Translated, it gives CSAPGLDGYEQYF.

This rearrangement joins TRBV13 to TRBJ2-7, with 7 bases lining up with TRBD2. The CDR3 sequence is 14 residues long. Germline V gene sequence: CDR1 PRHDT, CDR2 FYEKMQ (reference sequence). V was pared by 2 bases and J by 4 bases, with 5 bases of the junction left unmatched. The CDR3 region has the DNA TGTGCCAGCAGCTTACGCGGGAGTATTTACGAGCAGTACTTC. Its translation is CASSLRGSIYEQYF.

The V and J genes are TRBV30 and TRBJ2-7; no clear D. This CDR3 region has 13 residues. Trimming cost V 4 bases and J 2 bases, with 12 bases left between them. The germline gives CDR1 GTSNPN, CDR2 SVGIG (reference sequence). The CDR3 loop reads CAWTNTAAYEQYF. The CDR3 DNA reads TGTGCCTGGACAAACACGGCAGCCTACGAGCAGTACTTC. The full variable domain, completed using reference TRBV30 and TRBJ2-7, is SQTIHQWPATLVQPVGSPLSLECTVEGTSNPNLYWYRQAAGRGLQLLFYSVGIGQISSEVPQNLSASRPQDRQFILSSKKLLLSDSGFYLCAWTNTAAYEQYFGPGTRLTVT.

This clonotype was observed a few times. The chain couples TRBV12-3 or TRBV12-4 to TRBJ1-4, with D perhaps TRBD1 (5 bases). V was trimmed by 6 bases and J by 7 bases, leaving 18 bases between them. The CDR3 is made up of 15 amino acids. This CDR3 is CASSPQGSSSEKLFF. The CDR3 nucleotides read TGTGCCAGCAGCCCCCAGGGAAGTAGTTCTGAAAAACTGTTTTTT.

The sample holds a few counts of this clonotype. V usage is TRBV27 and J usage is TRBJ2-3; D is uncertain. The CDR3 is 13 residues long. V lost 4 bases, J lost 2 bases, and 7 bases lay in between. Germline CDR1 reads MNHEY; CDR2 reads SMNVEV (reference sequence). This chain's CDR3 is CASSSWNTDTQYF. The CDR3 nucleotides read TGTGCCAGCAGTTCTTGGAACACAGATACGCAGTATTTT.